This T cell receptor beta chain came from a study of blood T cell repertoires in COVID-19. Study in general: The cDNA or gDNA used as material had been derived from T cells, B-cell-depleted T cells, or PBMCs.

The table came from immunoSEQ multiplex PCR; TCRdb's copy has only in-frame clones and leaves some out. The profile shows fewer than 300,000 clones, 70% to 85% of them singletons. About this clone: One end of the junction does not line up with germline, which may come from a read error.

CDR1 and CDR2 from the germline V gene are KGHSH and LQKENI. The CDR3 consists of 14 residues. The chain has TRBV18 and TRBJ1-3; 8 bases align to TRBD1. The receptor was isolated from a human donor with COVID-19, enrolled during active disease. The donor label of this sample is uncertain. Source material: peripheral blood. The CDR3 here is CASSPQGDGNTIYF. CDR3 coding DNA: TGTGCCAGCTCGCCACAGGGGGACGGAAACACCATATATTTT.